These T cell receptor beta chains were read from a single sample in a study of beta chain features in type 1 diabetes. Clones were read by immunoSEQ multiplex PCR, and TCRdb kept only the in-frame ones, dropping some. The sample contains around 130,000 clones, roughly 10% of which appear only once. The sequenced sample was central memory CD4+ T cells from blood. These receptors were collected from a man aged 25-40 years with type 1 diabetes. Both conserved end residues are part of each CDR3.

14,TRBV7-2,TRBJ2-1,CASSLDRTYNEQFF
16,TRBV4-1,TRBJ2-2,CASSLLAGGPAGELFF
14,TRBV28,TRBJ1-5,CATLPSGENQPQHF
13,TRBV29-1,TRBJ1-6,CSVRGQGNSPLHF
14,TRBV21-1,TRBJ2-2,CAGPPGQNTGELFF
14,TRBV18,TRBJ1-5,CASSADRANQPQHF
15,TRBV7-2,TRBJ1-2,CASSLVSQVHLGYTF
16,TRBV6-5,TRBJ1-2,CASSYAPGTGKYGYTF
16,TRBV11-2,TRBJ2-3,CASSLWAASSADTQYF
14,TRBV5-1,TRBJ2-2,CASSLEEYGGELFF
18,TRBV5-4,TRBJ1-2,CASSLDADPGHENGGYTF
13,TRBV7-2,TRBJ2-5,CASSWTERETQYF
16,TRBV9,TRBJ2-5,CASSAGASGAEETQYF
13,TRBV5-4,TRBJ2-3,CASSGQGLDTQYF
12,TRBV5-4,TRBJ2-3,CASSLLGDTQYF
15,TRBV7-2,TRBJ1-1,CASSRSSGVRTEAFF
15,TRBV7-2,TRBJ2-7,CASRPPGQGIDEQYF
16,TRBV28,TRBJ2-2,CASSSGWGVNTGELFF
14,TRBV7-2,TRBJ1-6,CASSYRGVDSPLHF
14,TRBV6-6,TRBJ1-6,CASNSGQGNSPLHF
19,TRBV5-4,TRBJ2-1,CASSLGGGAGTRLYNEQFF
16,TRBV7-9,TRBJ2-7,CASSLAEGRGSYEQYF
11,TRBV20-1,TRBJ2-1,CSARVLEMGFF
14,TRBV7-3,TRBJ2-1,CASSLTPASDEQFF
13,TRBV28,TRBJ2-1,CASKPTGGGEQFF
16,TRBV7-8,TRBJ2-3,CASSLLPGMGTDTQYF
14,TRBV13,TRBJ2-7,CASSLPGGVNEQYF
13,TRBV14,TRBJ1-2,CASSTRTGDGYTF
13,TRBV15,TRBJ2-7,CATSRAPLAERYF
14,TRBV5-1,TRBJ1-4,CASSLDKMGEKLFF
13,TRBV9,TRBJ1-5,CASSGDGYQPQHF
16,TRBV14,TRBJ2-3,CASSRRAGGGGDTQYF
14,TRBV11-2,TRBJ1-5,CASSLSGGHFPQHF
12,TRBV6-1,TRBJ2-1,CASSVTAGEQFF
14,TRBV9,TRBJ2-5,CAGGLLAGEETQYF
14,TRBV5-1,TRBJ1-4,CASSVDSTGEKLFF
14,TRBV5-1,TRBJ2-1,CASSLDGRGQEQFF
14,TRBV2,TRBJ1-5,CASSGQGNNQPQHF
12,TRBV6-1,TRBJ1-2,CATTTDNYGYTF
14,TRBV9,TRBJ2-3,CASSVATPADTQYF
11,TRBV6-5,TRBJ2-7,CASSQFGEQYF
15,TRBV9,TRBJ2-1,CASSVVDRAYNEQFF
14,TRBV2,TRBJ1-6,CASSEVQGFSPLHF
17,TRBV4-3,TRBJ2-2,CASSQSNRQVDTGELFF
16,TRBV18,TRBJ1-1,CASSRVGQGLNTEAFF
13,TRBV27,TRBJ1-2,CASSLKEYYGYTF
15,TRBV5-6,TRBJ2-1,CASSGAGESYNEQFF
17,TRBV5-1,TRBJ2-7,CASSFTASGGEFYEQYF
16,TRBV12-5,TRBJ1-1,CASGPPGQGANTEAFF
16,TRBV4-3,TRBJ2-2,CASSLLLAGGPGELFF
14,TRBV11-2,TRBJ2-1,CASSLGGSNNEQFF
15,TRBV2,TRBJ1-2,CASRSNRDPNYGYTF
15,TRBV5-1,TRBJ2-3,CASSQPSGGGDTQYF
19,TRBV7-2,TRBJ2-1,CASSLAGLAGASSYNEQFF
13,TRBV7-3,TRBJ2-5,CASSLTSSETQYF
14,TRBV9,TRBJ1-1,CASSVDYRGTEAFF
14,TRBV15,TRBJ1-5,CATSRDIGAEPQHF
12,TRBV6-5,TRBJ2-3,CASGYQRDTQYF
14,TRBV7-2,TRBJ2-3,CASRGAGGRDTQYF